One and the same sample provided the 27 T cell receptor beta chains below, sequenced in a study of blood T cell repertoires in COVID-19. This table comes from immunoSEQ multiplex PCR, and its TCRdb copy is limited to in-frame clones, with some not included. Of tens of thousands of clones listed, 90% to 95% are singletons. Specimen: peripheral blood. These receptors were taken from a middle-aged man with COVID-19, enrolled during active disease.

The chain uses TRBV5-1 and TRBJ2-2; D call uncertain. The V and J ends lost 5 bases and 3 bases respectively, with 11 bases between them. The CDR3 totals 14 residues. Looked up from germline, CDR1 is SGHRS and CDR2 is YFSETQ. CDR3 residues: CASRPLLDTGELFF. The CDR3 DNA reads TGCGCCAGCAGGCCCTTACTGGACACCGGGGAGCTGTTTTTT.

V is TRBV4-1 and J is TRBJ2-7; TRBD1 might be the D (5 bases). Germline V CDR1 and CDR2: MGHRA, YSYEKL. The CDR3 runs to 13 residues. The V and J ends lost 7 bases and 5 bases respectively, with 15 bases between them. Written as DNA, the CDR3 is TGCGCCAGCAAGGATCCGAAAGGGGACGAGCAGTACTTC. Its translation: CASKDPKGDEQYF.

This rearrangement joins TRBV10-2 to TRBJ1-1, with 7 bases fitting TRBD1. V lost 7 bases and J lost 1; bases outside the gene matches: 9. The germline gives CDR1 WSHSY, CDR2 SAAADI. The CDR3 has 15 amino acids. The CDR3 region is CASKPGTARNTEAFF. In nucleotides, the CDR3 is TGCGCCAGCAAACCCGGGACAGCCAGGAACACTGAAGCTTTCTTT.

The V call is TRBV11-1, the J call TRBJ2-1; D remains unclear. The V end lost 1 base, the J end lost 5 bases, and 9 bases lay between the germline ends. Germline CDR1 reads SGHAT; CDR2 reads FQDESV (reference sequence). This CDR3 region has 14 residues. CDR3 protein: CASSLGFRDNEQFF. The CDR3 DNA follows: TGTGCCAGCAGCTTAGGATTCCGGGACAATGAGCAGTTCTTC.

The chain links TRBV19 to TRBJ1-4; TRBD1 is a possible D gene (5 bases). There are 15 residues in the CDR3. Germline CDR1 is LNHDA and CDR2 is SQIVND (reference sequence). With 3 bases removed from V and 4 bases from J, the gap between germline ends came to 12 bases. The CDR3 region is CASSIQGLSNEKLFF. For the CDR3, the DNA is TGTGCCAGTAGTATTCAGGGTTTGAGTAATGAAAAACTGTTTTTT. Variable domain in full (rest from reference TRBV19 and TRBJ1-4): DGGITQSPKYLFRKEGQNVTLSCEQNLNHDAMYWYRQDPGQGLRLIYYSQIVNDFQKGDIAEGYSVSREKKESFPLTVTSAQKNPTAFYLCASSIQGLSNEKLFFGSGTQLSVL.

This rearrangement joins TRBV11-2 to TRBJ2-2, with 8 bases lining up with TRBD2. The CDR3 loop spans 17 amino acids. From germline, CDR1 is SGHAT and CDR2 FQNNGV. The trim removed 0 bases at V and 4 bases at J, leaving 7 bases unmatched. The CDR3, as DNA: TGTGCCAGCAGCTTAGATCCCCGAGCGGGGGCCACCGGGGAGCTGTTTTTT. As protein: CASSLDPRAGATGELFF.

This chain connects TRBV25-1 to TRBJ1-1; D is undetermined. Germline CDR1 MGHDK, CDR2 SYGVNS. V dropped 2 bases and J dropped 5 bases, with 15 bases sitting between them. The CDR3 has 15 residues. CDR3 loop: CASSEGGRGGTEAFF. Here the CDR3 DNA reads TGTGCCAGCAGTGAAGGCGGCCGAGGAGGGACTGAAGCTTTCTTT.

The chain combines TRBV5-1 with TRBJ1-1; D unresolved. The CDR3 spans 14 residues. Germline V CDR1 and CDR2: SGHRS, YFSETQ. Between the trimmed V and J ends, which lost 2 bases and 3 bases, there was a span of 11 bases. The CDR3 coding sequence is TGCGCCAGCAGCTTAACAGTCTCGCACACTGAAGCTTTCTTT. It codes for CASSLTVSHTEAFF.

The chain joins TRBV30 to TRBJ2-1; D is uncertain. Trimming shortened V by 5 bases and J by 4 bases, and 15 bases separated the two germline ends. Per germline, CDR1 GTSNPN and CDR2 SVGIG (reference sequence). CDR3 size: 14 residues. The CDR3 is CAWGTKRRYNEQFF. As DNA, the CDR3 is TGTGCCTGGGGCACGAAGCGTCGATACAATGAGCAGTTCTTC.

V and J are TRBV3-1 (or the pseudogene TRBV3-2) and TRBJ2-3; 7 bases map to TRBD2. V was clipped by 2 bases and J by 5 bases; unmatched bases: 4. The CDR3 has 14 residues. CDR1 LGHDT and CDR2 YNNKEL come from the germline V gene (reference sequence). CDR3: CASSQSGVGDTQYF. The CDR3 DNA sequence: TGTGCCAGCAGCCAAAGCGGGGTGGGAGATACGCAGTATTTT.

This clone was observed once. The CDR3 here is CASSSGERTGELFF. For the CDR3, the DNA is TGCGCCAGCAGTTCAGGGGAGAGGACCGGGGAGCTGTTTTTT. The rearrangement links TRBV5-1 to TRBJ2-2, with a possible D match to TRBD1 (6 bases). This CDR3 is 14 amino acids long. CDR1 and CDR2 (germline): SGHRS, YFSETQ. V lost 5 bases, J lost 5 bases, and 13 bases lay in between.

The chain links TRBV30 to TRBJ2-7; TRBD1 agrees at 8 bases. CDR1 is GTSNPN and CDR2 is SVGIG in the germline V gene (reference sequence). J was trimmed by 3 bases and V by 5 bases; bases with no gene match: 3. The CDR3 runs to 12 residues. CDR3 residues: CAWAGGGYEQYF. The CDR3 coding sequence is TGTGCCTGGGCAGGGGGCGGCTACGAGCAGTACTTC.

Written as DNA, the CDR3 is TGCGCCAGCAGCTTGTCATGGGACAAAACCTACGAGCAGTACTTC. Translated: CASSLSWDKTYEQYF. This sequence joins TRBV5-1 and TRBJ2-7, with D perhaps TRBD1 (6 bases). The CDR3 is 15 residues long. Trimming cost V 1 base and J 2 bases, with 13 bases left between them. Germline V gene data show CDR1 as SGHRS and CDR2 as YFSETQ.

The chain joins TRBV9 to TRBJ2-5; TRBD2 aligns across 11 bases. The CDR3 has 17 amino acids. CDR1 is SGDLS, CDR2 YYNGEE, per germline. The ends lost 0 bases at V and 1 base at J; junction bases unmatched: 5. The CDR3 loop reads CASSVAGSGGVQETQYF. CDR3 DNA sequence: TGTGCCAGCAGCGTAGCTGGTAGCGGGGGGGTCCAAGAGACCCAGTACTTC.

This clone has a handful of counts. The genes are TRBV29-1 and TRBJ1-3; 7 nucleotides align to TRBD1. J was trimmed by 2 bases and V by 4 bases; bases with no gene match: 5. In germline, CDR1 is SQVTM, CDR2 ANQGSEA. This CDR3 comprises 14 residues. The CDR3 loop is CSVGTGATGNTIYF. The CDR3 coding sequence is TGCAGCGTTGGCACAGGGGCCACTGGAAACACCATATATTTT.

This clone turned up a few times. This chain's CDR3 is CASSLLGRASYEQYF. DNA for the CDR3: TGCGCCAGCAGCTTGCTGGGGCGAGCGTCCTACGAGCAGTACTTC. The J gene is TRBJ2-7, the V gene TRBV5-1, with D perhaps matching TRBD1 (5 bases). Between the trimmed V and J ends, which lost 1 base and 1 base, there was a span of 12 bases. Germline assignment: CDR1 SGHRS and CDR2 YFSETQ. The CDR3 consists of 15 residues.

This sequence joins TRBV29-1 and TRBJ1-5; TRBD1 is a possible D gene (6 bases). The CDR3 is 13 residues long. Trimming removed 6 bases at V and 4 bases at J, with 13 bases between. Germline V CDR1 and CDR2: SQVTM, ANQGSEA. The CDR3 loop is CSVSQGSNQPQHF. The CDR3 DNA reads TGCAGCGTCTCACAGGGAAGTAATCAGCCCCAGCATTTT. Combining the CDR3 with reference TRBV29-1 and TRBJ1-5 gives the whole variable domain SAVISQKPSRDICQRGTSLTIQCQVDSQVTMMFWYRQQPGQSLTLIATANQGSEATYESGFVIDKFPISRPNLTFSTLTVSNMSPEDSSIYLCSVSQGSNQPQHFGDGTRLSIL.

J is TRBJ1-5 and V is TRBV5-6, with D perhaps matching TRBD1 (5 bases). The CDR3 contains 16 residues. V shed 2 bases and J shed 7 bases, with 19 bases lying between them. CDR1 SGHDT and CDR2 YYEEEE come from the germline V gene. As DNA, the CDR3 is TGTGCCAGCAGCTTAAGGCTTTATGGGGGGTCGCAGCCCCAGCATTTT. Protein product: CASSLRLYGGSQPQHF.

The rearrangement links TRBV10-2 to TRBJ1-2; 7 nucleotides match TRBD1. The V gene end was trimmed by 5 bases and the J gene end by 2 bases; junction bases not matched to a gene: 11. The germline V gene has CDR1 WSHSY and CDR2 SAAADI. The CDR3 extends over 16 amino acids. The CDR3 loop reads CASSPQGGENNYGYTF. The CDR3 coding sequence is TGCGCCAGCAGTCCCCAAGGGGGCGAAAACAACTATGGCTACACCTTC.

This clone was recorded only once. The chain combines TRBV10-2 with TRBJ2-5; 10 bases fit TRBD1. The CDR3 has 15 residues. Unmatched junction bases numbered 6, after V lost 2 bases and J lost 6 bases. CDR1 WSHSY and CDR2 SAAADI come from the germline V gene. The CDR3 DNA is TGCGCCAGCAGTGAGACAGGGACAGGGGTGAAGACCCAGTACTTC. It translates to CASSETGTGVKTQYF.

In nucleotides, the CDR3 is TGTGCCAGCAGTGGTAGGACTAGCGGGGGCACAGATACGCAGTATTTT. It is translated as CASSGRTSGGTDTQYF. This chain connects TRBV27 to TRBJ2-3, with TRBD2 identical over 12 bases. Looked up from germline, CDR1 is MNHEY and CDR2 is SMNVEV (reference sequence). This CDR3 region has 16 residues. With 5 bases clipped from V and 1 base from J, the junction kept 4 bases outside the gene matches.

The chain links TRBV5-1 to TRBJ2-5; perhaps TRBD2 as D (6 bases). Germline V CDR1 and CDR2: SGHRS, YFSETQ. The CDR3 covers 15 residues. Trimming stripped 0 bases from V and 1 base from J, with 10 bases between. CDR3: CASSLAGGVQETQYF. The CDR3 bases are TGCGCCAGCAGCTTGGCCGGAGGGGTCCAAGAGACCCAGTACTTC.

J is TRBJ2-2 and V is TRBV7-7; no clear D gene. The V end lost 6 bases, the J end lost 1 base, and 9 bases lay between the germline ends. The CDR3 extends over 14 amino acids. CDR1 SSHAT and CDR2 FNYEAQ come from the germline V gene (reference sequence). CDR3 nucleotides: TGTGCCAGCAGGCCCACGGGGAACACCGGGGAGCTGTTTTTT. This translates into CASRPTGNTGELFF.

The rearrangement joins TRBV9 to TRBJ2-5; 7 bases are a match to TRBD2. Germline V CDR1 and CDR2: SGDLS, YYNGEE. V gave up 4 bases and J gave up 3 bases; unmatched junction bases: 9. This CDR3 region has 15 residues. CDR3 protein: CASSPQRGGKETQYF. In DNA, the CDR3 is TGTGCCAGCAGCCCACAGCGGGGCGGTAAAGAGACCCAGTACTTC.

In nucleotides, the CDR3 is TGTGCCAGCAGTATACGGGACAGGGGTGGGTATTCACCCCTCCACTTT. Protein: CASSIRDRGGYSPLHF. The genes are TRBV6-7 and TRBJ1-6; 10 bases agree with TRBD1. TRBV6-7 carries the ORF label, with uncertain function. V dropped 5 bases and J dropped 8; count of bases not matched to a gene: 9. This CDR3 contains 16 residues.

V gene TRBV3-1 (or the pseudogene TRBV3-2) combines with J gene TRBJ1-1; the D gene is possibly TRBD1 (5 bases). V was shortened by 4 bases and J by 5 bases, with 20 bases between the two germline ends. Germline assignment: CDR1 LGHDT and CDR2 YNNKEL (reference sequence). The CDR3 length is 16 residues. The CDR3 coding sequence is TGTGCCAGCAGCCGAGAAGACAACAGGCCCGGGACTGAAGCTTTCTTT. Amino acid sequence: CASSREDNRPGTEAFF.

The rearrangement joins TRBV28 to TRBJ1-3; the match to TRBD1 covers 7 bases. V gave up 3 bases and J gave up 0 bases; unmatched junction bases: 14. CDR3 size: 19 residues. Germline lookup yields CDR1 MDHEN and CDR2 SYDVKM. Written as DNA, the CDR3 is TGTGCCAGCAGTTTGGTCGGATTACAGGGGCCTAGCTCTGGAAACACCATATATTTT. Encoded protein: CASSLVGLQGPSSGNTIYF.